This T cell receptor beta chain was obtained from a study of shared clonotypes between healthy human individuals. Study results and limitations: Memory subsets generally showed lower estimated richness than naive subsets. Rarefaction analysis demonstrated incomplete sorted-subset sequencing notwithstanding large depth. Non-shared clonotypes had lower generation probabilities than those shared by all four donors.

Deletions cut 3 bases from V and 1 base from J, with 4 bases between. Germline V gene sequence: CDR1 MDHEN, CDR2 SYDVKM. The CDR3 length is 12 residues. Genomic DNA per cell subset filled all wells of several immunoSEQ plates. The data were produced by immunoSEQ multiplex PCR, yet TCRdb's version contains in-frame clones alone and is incomplete. The sample holds around 1.4 million clones, 98% seen once. With respect to this clone: What it binds is not known. Other DNA sequences of this sample code for an identical CDR3.

Sequencing was carried out using naive CD4+ T cells sorted from blood. Subset in this sample: CD45RA+ positively selected. The genes are TRBV28 and TRBJ2-7; D uncertain. The receptor comes from a man under 40 in good health. CDR3 nucleotide sequence: TGTGCCAGCAGTTTTGGGTCCTACGAGCAGTACTTC. It yields the protein CASSFGSYEQYF.